This T cell receptor (beta chain) was found in a study (dated by TCRdb to about 2015). With respect to the entire study: The study examined whether tumor-infiltrating Tregs in breast cancer are drawn from blood Tregs or arise in situ by conversion from other CD4+ T cell subsets. Paper-wide results and their limitations: The TCR alpha and beta sequences of tumor-infiltrating Tregs showed the greatest overlap with tumor naive CD4+ T cells, followed by blood naive CD4+ T cells. The TCR gene usage of tumor memory CD4+ T cells clustered together with blood and lymph node memory CD4+ cells and with lymph node naive CD4+ cells. Rather than covering whole repertoires, validation in the larger cohort was restricted to a single TCR beta V-J rearrangement.

The CDR3, cysteine through phenylalanine, is 14 amino acids long. Just CDR3 DNA is preserved here, 42 bases in frame from base 1. From V the trimming removes 4 bases and from J it removes 2 bases, while the gene matches leave 4 bases of the junction unaccounted for. The germline V gene (reference sequence) supplies CDR1 MNHEY and CDR2 SMNVEV. To purify naive CD4+ T cells, the Miltenyi Naive CD4+ T Cell Isolation kit was used, and CD25 microbeads served to deplete Tregs. Tregs, naive and memory CD4+ T cells from tumor, blood and ipsilateral draining lymph nodes of a handful of breast cancer patients underwent full-length TCR alpha and beta sequencing. Ficoll density gradient centrifugation was used to isolate mononuclear cells from lymph nodes or from more than 40 ml of peripheral blood. Sorted cell populations were confirmed by FACS to exceed 90% purity. Regarding this clonotype: Its cognate antigen has yet to be identified. No base quality information exists; no much larger clone differs at one position.

Full-length TCR variable regions were amplified by 5' RACE PCR with constant-region reverse primers, and semi-nested PCR with Nested Universal Primer A was subsequently performed. The ReliaPrep RNA Cell Miniprep System was used to extract total RNA, which was then reverse transcribed into 5'RACE-ready cDNA with the SMARTer RACE 5'/3' Kit. Multiplex adaptors were used to barcode the full-length TCR alpha and beta libraries, which were then sequenced on an Illumina MiSeq. In the source study's methods: For each of nine subset-tissue groups, sequencing data from the five patients were pooled, and the groups were then compared using unsupervised clustering of TCR gene usage. Repertoire similarity was calculated with the Morisita-Horn index, weighting shared sequences by their contribution to each repertoire. TCRdb cleaned the public reads at Q25 with fastp, built clones with MiXCR and kept in-frame beta chains. Rows are unified per CDR3 protein, each entry keeping the most common DNA and genes. The V and J calls and clone size come from TCRdb's table, not from the authors' own analysis. The sample yields about 6,200 distinct CDR3 sequences; around 56% were counted once. Over 10% of the sample belongs to the ten largest clones.

This receptor was taken from a female donor with breast cancer. The chain links TRBV27 with TRBJ2-5; TRBD1 agrees with 7 junctional bases. Sample: naive CD4+ T cells sorted from blood. According to the study, the label for this sample's cell subset or site signals: naive CD4+ T cells, CD4+CD45RA+CD25-. The CDR3 here reads CASSSTGEQETQYF. The DNA sequence follows: TGTGCCAGCAGTTCAACAGGGGAGCAAGAGACCCAGTACTTC.